Each of the 6 T cell receptor beta chains below was sequenced from the same sample in a study of shared clonotypes between healthy human individuals. Sequenced by immunoSEQ multiplex PCR; TCRdb stores in-frame clones only, minus some. The sample gives 900,000 to 1,200,000 clones, around 78% of which show up once; 0.55% to 0.7% is in the top ten. The sample was memory CD4+ T cells from PBMCs. Subset defined: CD45RA-negative fraction. These receptors were obtained from a man between 18 and 35 years old in good health. Some clones in this sample may be carry-over from other donors' samples.

This clone appeared a single time. The rearrangement joins TRBV7-2 to TRBJ1-5; possibly TRBD1 for D (5 bases). There are 14 residues in the CDR3. The V end was cut by 4 bases, the J end by 5 bases, with 12 bases between. Germline CDR1 reads SGHTA; CDR2 reads FQGNSA. For the CDR3, the DNA is TGTGCCAGCAGCTCCTCGTTGGGGGATCAGCCCCAGCATTTT. This encodes CASSSSLGDQPQHF. Full variable domain (outside the CDR3, taken from reference TRBV7-2 and TRBJ1-5): GAGVSQSPSNKVTEKGKDVELRCDPISGHTALYWYRQSLGQGLEFLIYFQGNSAPDKSGLPSDRFSAERTGGSVSTLTIQRTQQEDSAVYLCASSSSLGDQPQHFGDGTRLSIL.

The V gene is TRBV5-1, the J gene TRBJ1-1; 9 bases are a match to TRBD1. This CDR3 has 20 residues. Germline lookup yields CDR1 SGHRS and CDR2 YFSETQ. Trimming cost V 3 bases and J 3 bases; bases outside gene matches: 21. The CDR3 region is CASSSTIMSRDRVGYTEAFF. The CDR3 bases are TGCGCCAGCAGCTCAACCATAATGTCCCGGGACAGGGTAGGGTACACTGAAGCTTTCTTT.

This chain joins TRBV14 and TRBJ2-7, with D unresolved. Trimming took 4 bases from V and 6 from J, leaving 16 bases between them. The CDR3 is 14 amino acids. Germline CDR1 reads SGHDN; CDR2 reads FVKESK. CDR3 protein: CASSRQPRALEQYF. The CDR3 nucleotides are TGTGCCAGCAGCCGCCAACCCCGGGCCCTCGAGCAGTACTTC.

This clone was detected a few times. The CDR3 is CASRRQATVGETQYF. In nucleotides, the CDR3 is TGTGCCAGCAGAAGACAGGCGACCGTTGGGGAGACCCAGTACTTC. The chain is built from TRBV7-2 and TRBJ2-5; D might be TRBD1 (6 bases). Germline V gene sequence: CDR1 SGHTA, CDR2 FQGNSA. There are 15 residues in the CDR3. V was cut by 6 bases and J by 5 bases, with 19 bases left in between.

This clone was seen a handful of times. This chain connects TRBV18 to TRBJ1-5, with TRBD1 identical over 7 bases. Trimming cost V 2 bases and J 6 bases; bases outside gene matches: 4. Germline V gene data show CDR1 as KGHSH and CDR2 as LQKENI. The CDR3 runs 14 residues. Here the CDR3 DNA reads TGTGCCAGCTCACCAGACAGGGACGGTCAGCCCCAGCATTTT. The encoded protein is CASSPDRDGQPQHF.

The V call is TRBV5-1, the J call TRBJ2-5; TRBD1 matches 9 bases. V lost 3 bases and J lost 4; bases outside the gene matches: 4. The CDR3 has 14 residues. Germline V gene lookup returns CDR1 SGHRS and CDR2 YFSETQ. The CDR3 protein is CASSSDRGRETQYF. The CDR3 DNA is TGCGCCAGCAGCTCGGACAGGGGAAGAGAGACCCAGTACTTC. Full variable domain (missing parts from reference TRBV5-1 and TRBJ2-5): KAGVTQTPRYLIKTRGQQVTLSCSPISGHRSVSWYQQTPGQGLQFLFEYFSETQRNKGNFPGRFSGRQFSNSRSEMNVSTLELGDSALYLCASSSDRGRETQYFGPGTRLLVL.